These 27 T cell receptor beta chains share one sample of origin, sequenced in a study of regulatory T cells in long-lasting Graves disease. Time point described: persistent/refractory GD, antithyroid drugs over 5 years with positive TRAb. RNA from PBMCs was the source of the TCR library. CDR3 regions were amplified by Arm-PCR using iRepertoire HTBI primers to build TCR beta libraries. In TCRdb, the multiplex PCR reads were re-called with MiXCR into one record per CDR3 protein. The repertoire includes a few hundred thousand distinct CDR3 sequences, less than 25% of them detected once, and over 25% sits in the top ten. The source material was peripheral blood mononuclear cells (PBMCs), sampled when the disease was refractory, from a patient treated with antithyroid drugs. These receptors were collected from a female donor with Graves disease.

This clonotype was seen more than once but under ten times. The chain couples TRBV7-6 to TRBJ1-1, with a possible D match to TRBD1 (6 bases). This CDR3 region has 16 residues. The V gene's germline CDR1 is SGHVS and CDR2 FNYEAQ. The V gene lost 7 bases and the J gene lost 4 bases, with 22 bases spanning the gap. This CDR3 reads CASTIDPGGAGTEAFF. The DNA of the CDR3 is TGTGCCAGCACCATAGATCCGGGGGGCGCAGGCACTGAAGCTTTCTTT.

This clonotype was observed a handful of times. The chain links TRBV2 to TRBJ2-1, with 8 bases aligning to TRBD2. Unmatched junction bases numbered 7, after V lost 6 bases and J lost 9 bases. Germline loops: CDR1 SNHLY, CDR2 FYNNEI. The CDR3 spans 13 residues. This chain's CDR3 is CASSVGLVAEQFF. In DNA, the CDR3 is TGTGCCAGCAGCGTGGGACTAGTGGCTGAGCAGTTCTTC.

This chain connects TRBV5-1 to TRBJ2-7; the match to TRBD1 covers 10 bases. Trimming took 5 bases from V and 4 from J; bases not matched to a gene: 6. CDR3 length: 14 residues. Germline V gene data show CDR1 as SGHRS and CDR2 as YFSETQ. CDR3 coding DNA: TGCGCCAGCAGGAGCCCGGGACAGGGGTACGAGCAGTACTTC. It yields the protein CASRSPGQGYEQYF.

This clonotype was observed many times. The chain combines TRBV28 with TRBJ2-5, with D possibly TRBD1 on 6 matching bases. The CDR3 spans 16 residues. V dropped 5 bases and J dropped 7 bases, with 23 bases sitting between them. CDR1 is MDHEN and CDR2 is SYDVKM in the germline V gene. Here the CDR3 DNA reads TGTGCCAGCAGTCCACCAAGTCCGGGACACCCGGCGACCCAGTACTTC. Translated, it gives CASSPPSPGHPATQYF.

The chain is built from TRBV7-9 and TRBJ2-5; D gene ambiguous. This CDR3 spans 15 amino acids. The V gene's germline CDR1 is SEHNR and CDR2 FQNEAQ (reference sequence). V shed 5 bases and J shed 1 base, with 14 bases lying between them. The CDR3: CASSRGQVFQETQYF. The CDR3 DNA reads TGTGCCAGCAGCAGAGGTCAGGTATTCCAAGAGACCCAGTACTTC.

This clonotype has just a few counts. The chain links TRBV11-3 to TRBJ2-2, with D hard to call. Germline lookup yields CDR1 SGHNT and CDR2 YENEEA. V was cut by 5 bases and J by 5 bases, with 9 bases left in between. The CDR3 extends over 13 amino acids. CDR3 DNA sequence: TGTGCCAGCAGCCGGATGGGGACCGGGGAGCTGTTTTTT. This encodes CASSRMGTGELFF.

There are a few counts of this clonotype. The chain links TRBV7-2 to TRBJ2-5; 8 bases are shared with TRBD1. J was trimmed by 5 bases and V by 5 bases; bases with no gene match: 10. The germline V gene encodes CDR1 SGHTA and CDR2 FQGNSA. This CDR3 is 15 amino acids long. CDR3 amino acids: CASSLDRGTTETQYF. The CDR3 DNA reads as TGTGCCAGCAGCCTCGACAGGGGAACGACGGAGACCCAGTACTTC.

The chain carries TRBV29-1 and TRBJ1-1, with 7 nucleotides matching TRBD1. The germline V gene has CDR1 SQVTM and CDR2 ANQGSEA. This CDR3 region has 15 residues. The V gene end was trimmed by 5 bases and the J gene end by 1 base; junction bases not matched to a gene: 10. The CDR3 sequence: CSVTPRDSRNTEAFF. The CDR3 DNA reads TGCAGCGTTACCCCACGGGACAGTCGGAACACTGAAGCTTTCTTT. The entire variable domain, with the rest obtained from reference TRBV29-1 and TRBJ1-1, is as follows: SAVISQKPSRDICQRGTSLTIQCQVDSQVTMMFWYRQQPGQSLTLIATANQGSEATYESGFVIDKFPISRPNLTFSTLTVSNMSPEDSSIYLCSVTPRDSRNTEAFFGQGTRLTVV.

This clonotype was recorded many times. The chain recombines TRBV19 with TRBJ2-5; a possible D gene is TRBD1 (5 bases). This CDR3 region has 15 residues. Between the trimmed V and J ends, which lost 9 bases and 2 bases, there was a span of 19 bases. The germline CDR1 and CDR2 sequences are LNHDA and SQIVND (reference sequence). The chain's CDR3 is CASTADINSQETQYF. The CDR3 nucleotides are TGTGCCAGCACCGCGGACATCAACTCGCAAGAGACCCAGTACTTC.

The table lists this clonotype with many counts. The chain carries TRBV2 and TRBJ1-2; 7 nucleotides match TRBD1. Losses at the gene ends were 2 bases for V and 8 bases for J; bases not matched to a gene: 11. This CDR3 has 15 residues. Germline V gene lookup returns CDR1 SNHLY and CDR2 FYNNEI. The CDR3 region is CASSEIRTGEDGYTF. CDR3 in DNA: TGTGCCAGCAGTGAAATTCGAACAGGGGAGGACGGCTACACCTTC.

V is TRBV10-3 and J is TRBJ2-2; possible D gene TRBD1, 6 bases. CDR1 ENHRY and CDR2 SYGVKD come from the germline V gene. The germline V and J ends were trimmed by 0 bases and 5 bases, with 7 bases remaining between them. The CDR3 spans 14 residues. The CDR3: CAISESGGTGELFF. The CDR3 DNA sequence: TGTGCCATCAGTGAGTCAGGGGGTACCGGGGAGCTGTTTTTT.

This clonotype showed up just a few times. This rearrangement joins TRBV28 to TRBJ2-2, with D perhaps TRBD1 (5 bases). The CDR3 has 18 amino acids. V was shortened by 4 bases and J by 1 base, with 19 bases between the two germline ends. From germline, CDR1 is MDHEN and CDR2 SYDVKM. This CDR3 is CASSSAPLGHKNTGELFF. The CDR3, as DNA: TGTGCCAGCAGTTCTGCCCCCCTAGGACACAAGAACACCGGGGAGCTGTTTTTT. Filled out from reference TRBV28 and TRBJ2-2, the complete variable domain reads DVKVTQSSRYLVKRTGEKVFLECVQDMDHENMFWYRQDPGLGLRLIYFSYDVKMKEKGDIPEGYSVSREKKERFSLILESASTNQTSMYLCASSSAPLGHKNTGELFFGEGSRLTVL.

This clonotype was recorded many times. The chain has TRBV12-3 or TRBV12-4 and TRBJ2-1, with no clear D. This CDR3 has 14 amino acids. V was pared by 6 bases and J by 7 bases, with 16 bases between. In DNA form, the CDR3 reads TGTGCCAGCAGCCCGCTAACCCCCAGGAATGAGCAGTTCTTC. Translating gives CASSPLTPRNEQFF.

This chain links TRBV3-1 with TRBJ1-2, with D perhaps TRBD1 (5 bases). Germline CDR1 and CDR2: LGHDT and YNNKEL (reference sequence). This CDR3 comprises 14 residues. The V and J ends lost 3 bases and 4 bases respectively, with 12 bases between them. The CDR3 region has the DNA TGTGCCAGCAGCCAGGGGGGAGGTGGCTATGGCTACACCTTC. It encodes CASSQGGGGYGYTF.

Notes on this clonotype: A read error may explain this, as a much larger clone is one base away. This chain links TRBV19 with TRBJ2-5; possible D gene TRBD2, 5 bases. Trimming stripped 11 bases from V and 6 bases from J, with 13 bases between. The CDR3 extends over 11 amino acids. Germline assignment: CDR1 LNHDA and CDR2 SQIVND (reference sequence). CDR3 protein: CACSGEKTQYF. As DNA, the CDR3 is TGTGCCTGCTCTGGGGAGAAGACCCAGTACTTC.

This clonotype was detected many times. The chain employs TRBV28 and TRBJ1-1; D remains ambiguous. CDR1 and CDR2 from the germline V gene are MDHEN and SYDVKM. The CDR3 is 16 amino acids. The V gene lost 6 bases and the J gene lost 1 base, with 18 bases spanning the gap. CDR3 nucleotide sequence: TGTGCCAGCAGCCTGGAGGGTCGCCGAGGGAACACTGAAGCTTTCTTT. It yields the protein CASSLEGRRGNTEAFF.

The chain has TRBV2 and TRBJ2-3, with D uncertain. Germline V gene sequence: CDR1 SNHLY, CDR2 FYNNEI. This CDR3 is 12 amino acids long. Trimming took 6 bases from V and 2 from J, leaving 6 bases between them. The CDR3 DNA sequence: TGTGCCAGCAGCCAAGCCACAGATACGCAGTATTTT. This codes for CASSQATDTQYF.

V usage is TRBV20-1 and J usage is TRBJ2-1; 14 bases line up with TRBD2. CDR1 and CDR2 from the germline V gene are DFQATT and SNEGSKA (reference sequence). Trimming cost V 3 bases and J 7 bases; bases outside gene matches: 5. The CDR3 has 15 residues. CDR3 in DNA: TGCAGTGCTAGTTCAGGACTAGCGGGAGGAAATGAGCAGTTCTTC. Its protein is CSASSGLAGGNEQFF.

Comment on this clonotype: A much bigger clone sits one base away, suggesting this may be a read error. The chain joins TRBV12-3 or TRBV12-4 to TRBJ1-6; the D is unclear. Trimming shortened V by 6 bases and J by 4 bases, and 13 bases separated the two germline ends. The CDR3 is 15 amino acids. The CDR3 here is CASSGSFGYNSPLHF. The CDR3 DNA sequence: TGTGCCAGCAGCGGGAGCTTCGGGTATAATTCACCCCTCCACTTT.

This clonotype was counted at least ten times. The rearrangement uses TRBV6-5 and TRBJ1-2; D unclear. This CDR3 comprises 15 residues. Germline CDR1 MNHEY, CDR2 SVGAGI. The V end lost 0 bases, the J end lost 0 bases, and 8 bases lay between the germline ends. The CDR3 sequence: CASSYSSRTNYGYTF. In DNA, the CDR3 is TGTGCCAGCAGTTACTCGTCCAGGACTAACTATGGCTACACCTTC.

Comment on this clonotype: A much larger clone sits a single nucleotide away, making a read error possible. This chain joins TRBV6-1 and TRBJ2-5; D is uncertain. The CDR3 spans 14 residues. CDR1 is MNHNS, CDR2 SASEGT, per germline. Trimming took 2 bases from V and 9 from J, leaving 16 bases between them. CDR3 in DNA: TGTGCCAGCAGTGAATTGGAACCCACCGAGGCCCAGTACTTC. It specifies CASSELEPTEAQYF.

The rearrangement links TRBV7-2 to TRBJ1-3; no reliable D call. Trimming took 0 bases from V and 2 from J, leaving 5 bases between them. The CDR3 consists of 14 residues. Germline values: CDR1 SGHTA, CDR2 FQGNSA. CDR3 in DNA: TGTGCCAGCAGCTTAGCAGCCCCTGGAAACACCATATATTTT. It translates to CASSLAAPGNTIYF.

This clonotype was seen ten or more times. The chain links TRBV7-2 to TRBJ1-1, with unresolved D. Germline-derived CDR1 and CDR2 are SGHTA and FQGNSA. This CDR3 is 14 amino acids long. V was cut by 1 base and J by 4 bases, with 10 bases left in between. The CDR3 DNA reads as TGTGCCAGCAGCTTAGAAGGTTACGTCACTGAAGCTTTCTTT. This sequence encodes CASSLEGYVTEAFF.

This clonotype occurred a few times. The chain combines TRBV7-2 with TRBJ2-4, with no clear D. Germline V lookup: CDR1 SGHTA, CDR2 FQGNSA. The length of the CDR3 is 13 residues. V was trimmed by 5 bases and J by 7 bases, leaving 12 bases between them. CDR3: CASSADLRNIQYF. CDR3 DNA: TGTGCCAGCAGCGCCGACCTGAGGAACATTCAGTACTTC.

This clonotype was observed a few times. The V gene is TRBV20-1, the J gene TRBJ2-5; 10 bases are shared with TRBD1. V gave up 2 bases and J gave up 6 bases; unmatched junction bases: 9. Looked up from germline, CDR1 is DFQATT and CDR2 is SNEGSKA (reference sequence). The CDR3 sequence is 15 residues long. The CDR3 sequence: CSARNPGQGGKTQYF. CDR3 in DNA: TGCAGTGCTAGAAACCCCGGACAGGGGGGGAAGACCCAGTACTTC.

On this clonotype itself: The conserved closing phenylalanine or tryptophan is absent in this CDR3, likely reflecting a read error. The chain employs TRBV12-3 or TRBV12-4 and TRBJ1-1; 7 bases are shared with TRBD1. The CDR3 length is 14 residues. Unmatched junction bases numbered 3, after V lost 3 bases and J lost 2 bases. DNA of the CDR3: TGTGCCAGCAGTTTTTCAGGGGGTAACACTGAAGCTTTCCTT. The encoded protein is CASSFSGGNTEAFL.

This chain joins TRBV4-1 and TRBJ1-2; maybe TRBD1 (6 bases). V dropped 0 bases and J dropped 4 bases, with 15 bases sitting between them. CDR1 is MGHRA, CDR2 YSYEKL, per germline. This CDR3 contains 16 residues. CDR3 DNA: TGCGCCAGCAGCCAAGATATTGGGGGCGCGGGCTATGGCTACACCTTC. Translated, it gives CASSQDIGGAGYGYTF.